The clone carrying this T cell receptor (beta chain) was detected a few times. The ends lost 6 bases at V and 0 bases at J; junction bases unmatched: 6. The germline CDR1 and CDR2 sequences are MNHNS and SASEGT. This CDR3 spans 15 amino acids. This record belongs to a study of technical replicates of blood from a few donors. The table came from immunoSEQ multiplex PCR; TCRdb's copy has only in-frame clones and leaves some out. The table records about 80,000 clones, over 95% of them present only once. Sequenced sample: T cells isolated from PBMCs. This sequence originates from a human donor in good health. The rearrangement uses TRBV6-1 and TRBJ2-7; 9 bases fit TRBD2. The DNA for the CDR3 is TGTGCCAGCAGAACATTAGCGGGAGACTCCTACGAGCAGTACTTC. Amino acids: CASRTLAGDSYEQYF.